This T cell receptor beta chain originates from a study of blood T cell repertoires in COVID-19. Here immunoSEQ multiplex PCR was the method, and the copy in TCRdb shows in-frame clones only, minus some. The sample carries 120,000 or so clones, about four fifths recorded once. This CDR3 has 15 amino acids. The germline V gene has CDR1 GTSNPN and CDR2 SVGIG (reference sequence). The junction had 6 bases not matched to a gene; V was cut back by 5 bases and J by 0 bases. The chain couples TRBV30 to TRBJ1-5; TRBD1 agrees at 8 bases. The source of this sequence is a man aged 25 to 40 with COVID-19, enrolled during active disease. The specimen sequenced was peripheral blood. Written as DNA, the CDR3 is TGTGCCTGGGCCGAAGGACAGGGTAGCAATCAGCCCCAGCATTTT. Translating it yields CAWAEGQGSNQPQHF.